This TCR beta chain stems from a study of lymphopenia after photon versus proton radiotherapy. The V and J ends lost 4 bases and 0 bases respectively, with 10 bases between them. In germline, CDR1 is SEHNR, CDR2 FQNEAQ (reference sequence). This CDR3 is built from 15 residues. This table comes from immunoSEQ multiplex PCR, and its TCRdb copy is limited to in-frame clones, with some not included. Of 35,000 to 45,000 clones in the sample, around 81% were seen once. Concerning this clone: Its antigen remains unknown.

Study-wide results and limits: Photon-treated patients lost naive T cells and TCR diversity; proton-treated stayed stable. Only patients who died were analyzed for survival; proton advantage is unproven. After the lymphocyte nadir, photon-treated repertoires showed oligoclonal expansion, especially of CD8+ Temra cells.

This chain connects TRBV7-9 to TRBJ1-3; TRBD1 is a possible D gene (5 bases). The sample here was peripheral blood, taken from a patient treated with proton-based radiotherapy. This receptor was taken from a woman in her seventies with pancreatic cancer. The DNA for the CDR3 is TGTGCCAGCAGCTGGGACTCAGGCTCTGGAAACACCATATATTTT. Translated, it gives CASSWDSGSGNTIYF. The full variable domain, its missing parts supplied by reference TRBV7-9 and TRBJ1-3, is DTGVSQNPRHKITKRGQNVTFRCDPISEHNRLYWYRQTLGQGPEFLTYFQNEAQLEKSRLLSDRFSAERPKGSFSTLEIQRTEQGDSAMYLCASSWDSGSGNTIYFGEGSWLTVV.